A selection of T cell receptor beta chains follows, all from one sample in a study of blood T cell repertoires in COVID-19. Measured with immunoSEQ multiplex PCR; TCRdb has only the in-frame clones, and not every one. Among approximately 250,000 clones listed, 85% were seen once. The material sequenced was peripheral blood. The origin of the receptors is a woman in her sixties with active or convalescent COVID-19. Each CDR3 is given with its conserved first and last residue. The D gene is left open where the match is weak. Some rows have no size entry. The others give once, few or many, or a class for an expanded clone.

>NA|TRBJ1-6|TRBV5-1|NA
CASSHLRTGYNSPLHF
TGCGCCAGCAGCCACCTACGGACGGGGTATAATTCACCCCTCCACTTT
>TRBD2|TRBJ2-1|TRBV6-6|NA
CASRKQTSGRPDEQFF
TGTGCCAGCAGGAAGCAGACTAGCGGGAGGCCGGATGAGCAGTTCTTC
>NA|TRBJ2-3|TRBV5-1|NA
CASSPAPGSGTDTQYF
TGCGCCAGCAGCCCCGCCCCGGGGTCTGGCACAGATACGCAGTATTTT
>TRBD2|TRBJ2-3|TRBV5-1|NA
CASSPGLAMVGTDTQYF
TGCGCCAGCAGCCCGGGACTAGCTATGGTTGGCACAGATACGCAGTATTTT
>TRBD1|TRBJ2-1|TRBV27|once
CASSLLGGGGEQFF
TGTGCCAGCAGTTTACTAGGGGGCGGCGGTGAGCAGTTCTTC
>NA|TRBJ1-2|TRBV5-1|NA
CASSLDPGQKYGYTF
TGCGCCAGCAGCTTGGATCCCGGACAGAAATATGGCTACACCTTC
>NA|TRBJ1-5|TRBV19|NA
CASSIDRPSRGNQPQHF
TGTGCCAGTAGTATCGACAGACCCTCTAGGGGCAATCAGCCCCAGCATTTT
>TRBD1|TRBJ1-1|TRBV19|NA
CASSRDRGTEAFF
TGTGCCAGTAGCCGGGACAGGGGCACTGAAGCTTTCTTT
>NA|TRBJ2-1|TRBV9|NA
CASSVEGSEYNEQFF
TGTGCCAGCAGCGTAGAAGGTAGCGAGTACAATGAGCAGTTCTTC
>TRBD2|TRBJ2-5|TRBV5-1|NA
CASSLALAGGLYQETQYF
TGCGCCAGCAGCTTGGCACTAGCGGGGGGCTTGTACCAAGAGACCCAGTACTTC
>NA|TRBJ2-1|TRBV2|NA
CASSRERVEQFF
TGTGCCAGCAGCCGTGAGAGGGTTGAGCAGTTCTTC
>TRBD2|TRBJ2-1|TRBV5-4|NA
CASSFIAGGPGNEQFF
TGTGCCAGCAGCTTTATAGCGGGAGGCCCGGGGAATGAGCAGTTCTTC
>NA|TRBJ1-5|TRBV24-1|few
CATSDTRGYQPQHF
TGTGCCACCAGTGATACTCGGGGTTATCAGCCCCAGCATTTT
>NA|TRBJ2-5|TRBV5-8|NA
CASSWRGTPPPETQYF
TGTGCCAGCAGCTGGCGAGGGACTCCCCCCCCGGAGACCCAGTACTTC
>NA|TRBJ1-1|TRBV19|many
CASSTGGTNTEAFF
TGTGCCAGTAGTACGGGCGGGACGAACACTGAAGCTTTCTTT
>NA|TRBJ2-1|TRBV19|NA
CASRKLATNEQFF
TGTGCCAGTAGGAAACTTGCCACCAATGAGCAGTTCTTC
>NA|TRBJ1-5|TRBV19|NA
CASTTVRYSNQPQHF
TGTGCCAGTACCACCGTCAGGTATAGCAATCAGCCCCAGCATTTT
>NA|TRBJ1-4|TRBV5-1|NA
CASSSRATTNEKLFF
TGCGCCAGCAGTTCTCGAGCCACAACTAATGAAAAACTGTTTTTT
>TRBD1|TRBJ2-7|TRBV15|NA
CATSGWDSRNEQYF
TGTGCCACCAGCGGTTGGGACAGCCGGAACGAGCAGTACTTC
>TRBD1|TRBJ1-2|TRBV19|once
CASSSRDRGLGGYTF
TGTGCCAGTAGTAGCCGGGACAGGGGTTTGGGCGGCTACACCTTC
>NA|TRBJ2-3|TRBV19|NA
CASSIWGGVQGDTQYF
TGTGCCAGTAGTATTTGGGGTGGGGTACAGGGAGATACGCAGTATTTT
>NA|TRBJ1-1|TRBV12-3/TRBV12-4|NA
CASNLRAEAFF
TGTGCCAGCAATCTCCGGGCTGAAGCTTTCTTT
>NA|TRBJ1-6|TRBV19|few
CASSIGGVVWALHF
TGTGCCAGTAGTATCGGAGGTGTCGTGTGGGCCCTCCACTTT
>NA|TRBJ2-5|TRBV28|NA
CASSRAGAEETQYF
TGTGCCAGCAGTAGGGCAGGGGCGGAAGAGACCCAGTACTTC
>TRBD1|TRBJ1-2|TRBV29-1|NA
CSAEQGARRGYTF
TGCAGCGCCGAACAGGGGGCGCGGCGGGGCTACACCTTC
>NA|TRBJ1-6|TRBV18|once
CASSPYRAGGNSPLHF
TGTGCCAGCTCACCCTACAGGGCAGGCGGGAATTCACCCCTCCACTTT
>TRBD1|TRBJ1-1|TRBV5-1|NA
CASSLVSGTGAEAFF
TGCGCCAGCAGCTTGGTATCCGGGACAGGGGCTGAAGCTTTCTTT
>TRBD2|TRBJ2-1|TRBV18|once
CASSPTGTSGFESYNEQFF
TGTGCCAGCTCACCTACAGGGACTAGCGGGTTCGAGTCCTACAATGAGCAGTTCTTC
>NA|TRBJ2-3|TRBV7-9|NA
CASSFRRADTQYF
TGTGCCAGCAGCTTCCGACGGGCAGATACGCAGTATTTT
>TRBD1|TRBJ1-5|TRBV27|NA
CASGDRGWQPQHF
TGTGCCAGCGGGGACAGGGGGTGGCAGCCCCAGCATTTT